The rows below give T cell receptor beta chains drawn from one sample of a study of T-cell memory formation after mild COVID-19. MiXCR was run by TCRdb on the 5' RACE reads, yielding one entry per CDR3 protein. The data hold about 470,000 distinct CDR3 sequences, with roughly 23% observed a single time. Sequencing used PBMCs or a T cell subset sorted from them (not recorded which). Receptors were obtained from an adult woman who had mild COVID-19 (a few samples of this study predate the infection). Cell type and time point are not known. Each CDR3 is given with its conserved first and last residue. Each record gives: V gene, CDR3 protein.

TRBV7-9,CASSLETISGTEAFF
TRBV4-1,CASSQENRDRGEAFF
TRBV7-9,CASSPTDSSYEQYF
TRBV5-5,CASTPTQGWVETQYF
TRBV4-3,CASSQGDRAGEQYF
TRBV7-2,CASSLGDWWEQFF
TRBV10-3,CAISPSTGGDTGELFF
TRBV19,CASSIPLSSYNEQFF
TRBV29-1,CSVEGGADTGELFF
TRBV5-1,CASSVATRLYEQYF
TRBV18,CASSTGQVQPQHF
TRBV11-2,CASSSREIAGNEQFF
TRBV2,CASTEGGHRIEKLFF
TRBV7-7,CASRTALNTEAFF
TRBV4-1,CASSQVLMPGDNEQFF
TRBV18,CASSEIGGGYEQYF
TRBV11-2,CASSILTGTMNNEQFF
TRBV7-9,CASSLALASAYNEQFF
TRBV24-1,CATSDLTRQGYEQFF
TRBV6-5,CASSYSRQGKAFF
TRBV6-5,CASSLQGRSHDPSVRGYTF
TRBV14,CASARGQISYEQYF
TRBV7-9,CASSQGSGESYNGQFF
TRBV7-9,CASRDMDSPQHF
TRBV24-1,CATGTGEETQYF
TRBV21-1,CASSIRDRTSWYEQYF
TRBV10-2,CASQESSYNEQFF
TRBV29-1,CSSAGVGNEQFF
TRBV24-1,CATSGTGTLNQPQHF
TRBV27,CASGVKFTDTQYF
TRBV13,CASSPGLAHTDTQYF
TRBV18,CASSPGTHYGYTF
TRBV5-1,CASSDGTGGQPQHF